Sequencing of this T cell receptor (beta chain) was carried out in a study of T cell changes during pregnancy in multiple sclerosis. Germline V gene data show CDR1 as LGHNT and CDR2 as FRNRAP. Germline trimming cut 2 bases from V and 13 bases from J; bases unmatched to any gene: 14. CDR3 length equals 15 residues. The table came from immunoSEQ multiplex PCR; TCRdb's copy has only in-frame clones and leaves some out. Among under 75,000 clones, about 90% were seen once, and the ten largest hold roughly 0.3%. The receptor was isolated from a female donor with multiple sclerosis, enrolled in a pregnancy study. This specimen consisted of CD4+ T cells from peripheral blood mononuclear cells, obtained after pregnancy. This chain uses TRBV12-5 with TRBJ2-1; TRBD2 matches 7 bases. The CDR3 nucleotides are TGTGCTAGTGGTTTGCCCGGGCGGGGGACGGTAGGACAGTTCTTC. Translated: CASGLPGRGTVGQFF. The entire variable domain, with the rest obtained from reference TRBV12-5 and TRBJ2-1, is as follows: DARVTQTPRHKVTEMGQEVTMRCQPILGHNTVFWYRQTMMQGLELLAYFRNRAPLDDSGMPKDRFSAEMPDATLATLKIQPSEPRDSAVYFCASGLPGRGTVGQFFGPGTRLTVL.